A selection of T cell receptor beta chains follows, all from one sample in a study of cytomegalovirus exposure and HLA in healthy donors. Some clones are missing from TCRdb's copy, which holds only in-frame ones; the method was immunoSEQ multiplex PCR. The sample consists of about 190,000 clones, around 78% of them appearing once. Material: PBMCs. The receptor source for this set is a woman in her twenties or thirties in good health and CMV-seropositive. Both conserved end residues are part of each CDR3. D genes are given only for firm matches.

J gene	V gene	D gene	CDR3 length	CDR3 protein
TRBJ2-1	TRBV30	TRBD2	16	CAGSTGGRASYNEQFF
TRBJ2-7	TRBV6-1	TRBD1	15	CASSEAERGPYEQYF
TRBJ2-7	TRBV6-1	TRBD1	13	CASRMGQVYEQYF
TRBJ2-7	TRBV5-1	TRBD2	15	CASSTGGTPAYEQYF
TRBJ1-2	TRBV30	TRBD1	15	CAWSVGGRYSGGYTF
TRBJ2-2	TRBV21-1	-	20	CASSKRDRGFRRRGTGELFF
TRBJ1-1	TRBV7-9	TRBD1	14	CASRGQGVNTEAFF
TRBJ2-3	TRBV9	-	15	CASSVVAAGGDTQYF
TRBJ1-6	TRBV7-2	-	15	CASSVDGVNNSPLHF
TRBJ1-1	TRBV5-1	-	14	CASSVQGPNTEAFF
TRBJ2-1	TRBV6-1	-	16	CASSEASGSSYNEQFF
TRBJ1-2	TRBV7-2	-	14	CASSSIQGMDGYTF
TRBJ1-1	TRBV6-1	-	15	CASSAITGLNTEAFF
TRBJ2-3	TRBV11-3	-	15	CASSSAGDGTDTQYF
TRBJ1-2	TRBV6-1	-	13	CASRKKGNYGYTF
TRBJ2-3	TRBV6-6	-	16	CASSPTGAVETDTQYF
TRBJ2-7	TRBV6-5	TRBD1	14	CASSTRGLGYEQYF
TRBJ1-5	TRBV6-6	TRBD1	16	CASSGQGSERNQPQHF
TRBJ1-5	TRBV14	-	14	CASSQSGYAQPQHF
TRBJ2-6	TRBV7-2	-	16	CASSVDMEAGANVLTF
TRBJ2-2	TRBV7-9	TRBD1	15	CSSSLTGLNTGELFF
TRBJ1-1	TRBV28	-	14	CASSLRGRNTEAFF
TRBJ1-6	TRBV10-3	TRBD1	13	CATGGSRLSPLHF
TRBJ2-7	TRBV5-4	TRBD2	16	CASSLGAGGNTYEQYF
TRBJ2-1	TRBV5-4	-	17	CASSLVVLGSSYNEQFF
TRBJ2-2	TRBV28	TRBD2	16	CASSPLAGGPNGELFF
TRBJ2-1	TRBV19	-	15	CASRLDRSSYNEQFF
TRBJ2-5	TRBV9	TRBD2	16	CASSSPAGGEGETQYF
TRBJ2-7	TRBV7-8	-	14	CASSLSDSGGEQYF
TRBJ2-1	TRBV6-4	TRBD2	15	CASTQSSGGANEQFF
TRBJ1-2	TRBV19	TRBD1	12	CASSLTGGLYTF
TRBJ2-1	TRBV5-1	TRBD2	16	CASSSGLAGGPNEQFF
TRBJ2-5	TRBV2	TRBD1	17	CASSEALQGAHLETQYF
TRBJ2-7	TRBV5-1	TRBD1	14	CASRTGTASYEQYF
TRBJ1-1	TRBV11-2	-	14	CASSLAQGNTEAFF
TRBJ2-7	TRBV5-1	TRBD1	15	CASSWTGGAAYEQYF
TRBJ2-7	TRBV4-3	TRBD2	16	CASSQEGPAGGYEQYF
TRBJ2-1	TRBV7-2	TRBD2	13	CASRASGHNEQFF
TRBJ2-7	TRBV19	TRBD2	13	CASSGGGSYEQYF
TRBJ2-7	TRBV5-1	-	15	CASSPTAGGSYEQYF
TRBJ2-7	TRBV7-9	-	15	CASSLKPGPIYEQYF
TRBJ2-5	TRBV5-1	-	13	CASTRRGYETQYF
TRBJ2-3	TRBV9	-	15	CASSVGEVITDTQYF
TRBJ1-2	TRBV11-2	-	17	CASSLYRRGGATYGYTF
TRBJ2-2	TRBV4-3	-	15	CASSQVTWGGGELFF